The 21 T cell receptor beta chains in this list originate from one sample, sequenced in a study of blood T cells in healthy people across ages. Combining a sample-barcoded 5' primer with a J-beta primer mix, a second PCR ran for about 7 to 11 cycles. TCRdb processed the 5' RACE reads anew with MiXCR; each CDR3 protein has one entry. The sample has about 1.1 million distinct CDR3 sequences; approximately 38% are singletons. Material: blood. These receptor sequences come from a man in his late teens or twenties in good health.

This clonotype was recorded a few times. The chain's CDR3 is CASSEYDGYTF. The CDR3 DNA reads TGTGCCAGCAGTGAATATGATGGCTACACCTTC. This chain connects TRBV2 to TRBJ1-2; no clear D gene. The V and J ends lost 2 bases and 6 bases respectively, with 4 bases between them. The CDR3 runs 11 residues. The germline gives CDR1 SNHLY, CDR2 FYNNEI.

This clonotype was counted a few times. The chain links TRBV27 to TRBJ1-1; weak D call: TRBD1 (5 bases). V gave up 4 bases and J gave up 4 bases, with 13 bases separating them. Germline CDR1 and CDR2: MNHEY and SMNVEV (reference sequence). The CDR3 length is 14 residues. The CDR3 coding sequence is TGTGCCAGCAGTTCCCCAGGGTTGGGCACTGAAGCTTTCTTT. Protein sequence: CASSSPGLGTEAFF.

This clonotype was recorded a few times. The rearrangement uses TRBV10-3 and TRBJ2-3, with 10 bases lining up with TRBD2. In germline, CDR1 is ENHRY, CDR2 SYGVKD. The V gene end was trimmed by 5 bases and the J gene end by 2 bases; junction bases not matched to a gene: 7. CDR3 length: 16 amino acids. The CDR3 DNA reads TGTGCCATCAGTTGGGATACTAGCGGGGACACAGATACGCAGTATTTT. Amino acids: CAISWDTSGDTDTQYF.

The CDR3 sequence is CASSPLAGGGEAFF. CDR3 DNA: TGTGCCAGCAGCCCGCTCGCAGGGGGAGGTGAAGCTTTCTTT. V gene TRBV2 combines with J gene TRBJ1-1; TRBD1 agrees at 7 bases. Germline-derived CDR1 and CDR2 are SNHLY and FYNNEI. The V and J ends lost 6 bases and 7 bases, in that order; junction bases with no gene match: 11. This CDR3 region has 14 residues.

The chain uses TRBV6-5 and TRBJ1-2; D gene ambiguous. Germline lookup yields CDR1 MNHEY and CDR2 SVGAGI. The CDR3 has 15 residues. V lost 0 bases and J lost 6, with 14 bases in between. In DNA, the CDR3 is TGTGCCAGCAGTTACTCGAAGCCAGAAACCAATGGCTACACCTTC. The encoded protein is CASSYSKPETNGYTF.

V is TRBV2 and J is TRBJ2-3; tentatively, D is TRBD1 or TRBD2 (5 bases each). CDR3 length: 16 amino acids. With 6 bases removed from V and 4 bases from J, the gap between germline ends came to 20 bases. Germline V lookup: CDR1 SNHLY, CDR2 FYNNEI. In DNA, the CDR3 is TGTGCCAGCAGCGAAACCTTAGCCCGGGACGCAGATACGCAGTATTTT. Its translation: CASSETLARDADTQYF. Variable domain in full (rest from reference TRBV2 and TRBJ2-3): EPEVTQTPSHQVTQMGQEVILRCVPISNHLYFYWYRQILGQKVEFLVSFYNNEISEKSEIFDDQFSVERPDGSNFTLKIRSTKLEDSAMYFCASSETLARDADTQYFGPGTRLTVL.

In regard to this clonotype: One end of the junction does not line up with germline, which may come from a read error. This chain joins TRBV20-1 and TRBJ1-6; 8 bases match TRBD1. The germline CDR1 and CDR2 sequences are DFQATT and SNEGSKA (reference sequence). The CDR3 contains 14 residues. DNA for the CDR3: TGCAGTGCTCCAGGGGGCATATATATTTCACCCCTCCACTTT. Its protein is CSAPGGIYISPLHF.

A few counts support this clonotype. In DNA, the CDR3 is TGTGCCAGCAGCTTGTGGGGGGGGGAGAACACTGAAGCTTTCTTT. Amino acids: CASSLWGGENTEAFF. The rearrangement joins TRBV5-6 to TRBJ1-1; D might be TRBD1 (5 bases). The germline CDR1 and CDR2 sequences are SGHDT and YYEEEE. V shed 1 base and J shed 1 base, with 11 bases lying between them. The CDR3 sequence is 15 residues long.

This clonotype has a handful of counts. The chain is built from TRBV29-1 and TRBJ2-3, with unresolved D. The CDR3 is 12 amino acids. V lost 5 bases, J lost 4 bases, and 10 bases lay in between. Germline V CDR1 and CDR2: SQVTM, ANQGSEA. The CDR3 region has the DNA TGCAGCGTTCTCTTAAGGGCAGATACGCAGTATTTT. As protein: CSVLLRADTQYF.

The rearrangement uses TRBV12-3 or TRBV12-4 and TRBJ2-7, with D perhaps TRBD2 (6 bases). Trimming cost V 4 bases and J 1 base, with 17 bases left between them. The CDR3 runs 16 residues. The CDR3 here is CASSSRIGGESYEQYF. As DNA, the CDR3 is TGTGCCAGCAGTTCTAGGATAGGCGGGGAGTCCTACGAGCAGTACTTC.

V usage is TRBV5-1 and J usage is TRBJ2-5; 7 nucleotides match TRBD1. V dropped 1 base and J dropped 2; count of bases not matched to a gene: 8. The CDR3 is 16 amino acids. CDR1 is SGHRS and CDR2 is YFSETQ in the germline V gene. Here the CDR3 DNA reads TGCGCCAGCAGCTTGCTACCCGGCAGGGGGCAAGAGACCCAGTACTTC. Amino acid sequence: CASSLLPGRGQETQYF.

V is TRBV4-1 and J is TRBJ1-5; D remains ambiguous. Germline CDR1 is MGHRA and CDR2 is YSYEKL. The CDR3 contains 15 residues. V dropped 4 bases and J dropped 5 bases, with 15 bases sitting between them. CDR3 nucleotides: TGCGCCAGCAGCCCCGGAGGTTTTCGCGATCAGCCCCAGCATTTT. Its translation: CASSPGGFRDQPQHF.

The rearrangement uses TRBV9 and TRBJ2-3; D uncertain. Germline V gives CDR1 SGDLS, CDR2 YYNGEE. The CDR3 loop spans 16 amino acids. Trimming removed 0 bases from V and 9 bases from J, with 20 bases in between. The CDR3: CASSVEDRGFEITQYF. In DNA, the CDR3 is TGTGCCAGCAGCGTAGAAGACCGTGGGTTCGAGATCACGCAGTATTTT.

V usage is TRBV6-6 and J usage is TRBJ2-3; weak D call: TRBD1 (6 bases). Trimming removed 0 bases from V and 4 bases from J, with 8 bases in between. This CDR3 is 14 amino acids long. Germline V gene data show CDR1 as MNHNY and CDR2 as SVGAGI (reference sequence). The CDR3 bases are TGTGCCAGCAGTTACTCGGACAGCCCAGATACGCAGTATTTT. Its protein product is CASSYSDSPDTQYF.

The CDR3 region is CASRGTGYIGELFF. The CDR3 DNA follows: TGTGCCAGCAGGGGGACAGGATACATCGGGGAGCTGTTTTTT. The chain recombines TRBV12-3 or TRBV12-4 with TRBJ2-2; TRBD1 matches 8 bases. With V trimmed by 6 bases and J by 7 bases, 7 bases remained unmatched. CDR3 size: 14 residues.

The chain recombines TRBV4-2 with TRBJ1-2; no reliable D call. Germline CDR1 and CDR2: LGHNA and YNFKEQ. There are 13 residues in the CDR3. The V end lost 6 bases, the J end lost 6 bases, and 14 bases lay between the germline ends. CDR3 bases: TGTGCCAGCAGGACCCACCCACGTGATGGCTACACCTTC. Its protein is CASRTHPRDGYTF.

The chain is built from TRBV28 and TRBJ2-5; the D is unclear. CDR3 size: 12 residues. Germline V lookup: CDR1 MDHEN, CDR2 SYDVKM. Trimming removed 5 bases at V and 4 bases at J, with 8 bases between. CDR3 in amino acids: CASSQFGETQYF. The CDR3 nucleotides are TGTGCCAGCAGTCAGTTCGGAGAGACCCAGTACTTC.

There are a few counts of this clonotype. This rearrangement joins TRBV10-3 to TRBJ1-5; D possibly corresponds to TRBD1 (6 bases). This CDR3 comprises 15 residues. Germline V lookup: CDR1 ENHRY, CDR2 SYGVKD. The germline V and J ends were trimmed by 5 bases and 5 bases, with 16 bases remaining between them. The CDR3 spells CAISPTGTHDQPQHF. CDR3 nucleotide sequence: TGTGCCATCAGTCCAACCGGGACACATGATCAGCCCCAGCATTTT.

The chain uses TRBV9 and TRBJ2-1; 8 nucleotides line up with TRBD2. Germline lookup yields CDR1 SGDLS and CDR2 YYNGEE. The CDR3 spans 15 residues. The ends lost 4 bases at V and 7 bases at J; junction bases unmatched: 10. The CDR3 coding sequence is TGTGCCAGCAGCTTAGAATTAGCGGGGTGGAATGAGCAGTTCTTC. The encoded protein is CASSLELAGWNEQFF.

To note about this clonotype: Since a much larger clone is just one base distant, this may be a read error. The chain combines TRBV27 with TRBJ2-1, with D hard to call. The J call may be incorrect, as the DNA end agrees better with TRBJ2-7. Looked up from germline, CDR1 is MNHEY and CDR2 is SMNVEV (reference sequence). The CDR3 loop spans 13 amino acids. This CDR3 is CASSLSPYNEQYF. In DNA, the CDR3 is TGTGCCAGCAGTTTATCCCCCTACAATGAGCAGTACTTC.

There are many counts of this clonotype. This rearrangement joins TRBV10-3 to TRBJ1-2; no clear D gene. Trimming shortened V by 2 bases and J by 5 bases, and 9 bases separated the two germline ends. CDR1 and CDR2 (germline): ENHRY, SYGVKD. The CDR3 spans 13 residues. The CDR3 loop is CAISEPNGYGYTF. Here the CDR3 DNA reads TGTGCCATCAGTGAGCCCAACGGGTATGGCTACACCTTC.